This TCR beta chain appears in the sequencing data of a study of blood T cell repertoires in COVID-19. Whole-study context: Spain, Italy and the United States supplied samples that represented acute and convalescent COVID-19. T cells, B-cell-depleted T cells, or PBMCs supplied cDNA or gDNA.

CDR1 is SGHNT and CDR2 is YYREEE in the germline V gene (reference sequence). The CDR3 loop spans 14 amino acids. V dropped 7 bases and J dropped 7; count of bases not matched to a gene: 13. Patients of the Seattle cohort, enrolled during active infection, were followed longitudinally. Original analysis: The authors estimated nucleated cell counts from reference gene primer amplification. This table comes from immunoSEQ multiplex PCR, and its TCRdb copy is limited to in-frame clones, with some not included. That table gives V, J and clone size, and the DNA gave D and trimming. The sample consists of tens of thousands of clones, 65% to 85% of them appearing once.

The chain employs TRBV5-4 and TRBJ2-7, with 8 bases identical to TRBD2. The receptor was isolated from a man in his 70s with COVID-19, enrolled during active disease. The source material was peripheral blood. CDR3 in DNA: TGTGCCAGCTATAATGGGACTAGGATGGGGGAGCAGTACTTC. Protein sequence: CASYNGTRMGEQYF.